These 29 T cell receptor beta chains came from one sample sequenced in a study of blood T cells in healthy people across ages. A sample-barcoded 5' primer and a J-beta primer mix were used in a second PCR of roughly 6 to 11 cycles. TCRdb passed the 5' RACE reads through MiXCR, listing each CDR3 protein once. Of hundreds of thousands of distinct CDR3 sequences listed, 40% to 45% are singletons. Sample: blood. Every receptor here comes from a man older than 75 in good health.

The V and J genes are TRBV12-3 or TRBV12-4 and TRBJ2-3; D is possibly TRBD2 (6 bases). This CDR3 contains 15 residues. The V and J ends lost 5 bases and 1 base respectively, with 13 bases between them. CDR3 nucleotide sequence: TGTGCCAGCAGTCCCGGGCGGAGGGGCACAGATACGCAGTATTTT. Protein product: CASSPGRRGTDTQYF.

The chain uses TRBV6-9 and TRBJ2-2; 7 bases match TRBD1. Per germline, CDR1 MNHGY and CDR2 SVAAGI. The CDR3 is 14 amino acids. Trimming took 8 bases from V and 5 from J; bases not matched to a gene: 8. The CDR3: CASRDREGTGELFF. The CDR3 region has the DNA TGTGCCAGCCGTGACAGGGAAGGGACCGGGGAGCTGTTTTTT.

This clonotype was seen just once. The chain joins TRBV11-2 to TRBJ2-1; 7 nucleotides align to TRBD2. The germline gives CDR1 SGHAT, CDR2 FQNNGV. V shed 5 bases, J shed 2 bases, and the junction held 6 bases outside the gene matches. The CDR3 runs 15 residues. The CDR3: CASSPGAGAYNEQFF. The CDR3 nucleotides are TGTGCCAGCAGCCCCGGGGCGGGGGCCTACAATGAGCAGTTCTTC.

J is TRBJ1-6 and V is TRBV5-1, with D perhaps TRBD1 (6 bases). Germline V lookup: CDR1 SGHRS, CDR2 YFSETQ. V gave up 0 bases and J gave up 10 bases, with 11 bases separating them. CDR3 length: 14 amino acids. CDR3 DNA: TGCGCCAGCAGCTTGGAACAGGGATCCTCACCCCTCCACTTT. It yields the protein CASSLEQGSSPLHF. Full variable domain (remainder filled in from reference TRBV5-1 and TRBJ1-6): KAGVTQTPRYLIKTRGQQVTLSCSPISGHRSVSWYQQTPGQGLQFLFEYFSETQRNKGNFPGRFSGRQFSNSRSEMNVSTLELGDSALYLCASSLEQGSSPLHFGNGTRLTVT.

This clonotype was detected ten times or more. The chain links TRBV29-1 to TRBJ2-7; D is unclear. Trimming cost V 4 bases and J 2 bases, with 9 bases left between them. Germline CDR1 and CDR2: SQVTM and ANQGSEA. The CDR3 covers 12 residues. CDR3 in DNA: TGCAGCGTTGTGGGTCACACCTACGAGCAGTACTTC. It specifies CSVVGHTYEQYF.

This clonotype has more than one count but fewer than ten. The rearrangement uses TRBV15 and TRBJ2-1; tentatively, D is TRBD1 (5 bases). The V gene lost 1 base and the J gene lost 2 bases, with 6 bases spanning the gap. This CDR3 has 14 amino acids. CDR1 and CDR2 (germline): LNHNV, YYDKDF (reference sequence). The CDR3: CATSRGQPYNEQFF. For the CDR3, the DNA is TGTGCCACCAGCAGAGGACAGCCCTACAATGAGCAGTTCTTC.

Details on this clonotype: A much larger clonotype is one base distant, so this may be a read error. The chain combines TRBV12-3 or TRBV12-4 with TRBJ2-7; D is undetermined. CDR3 length: 14 residues. CDR3: CTSSPRAKVYEQYF. The CDR3 region has the DNA TGTACCAGCAGTCCAAGGGCCAAAGTCTACGAGCAGTACTTC.

In this sample, this clonotype turned up a few times. J is TRBJ2-1 and V is TRBV12-3 or TRBV12-4; 13 bases map to TRBD2. This CDR3 has 18 amino acids. With V trimmed by 5 bases and J by 3 bases, 10 bases remained unmatched. The CDR3 loop reads CASSVTSGGAARYNEQFF. CDR3 nucleotide sequence: TGTGCCAGCAGTGTAACTAGCGGGGGGGCCGCTCGCTACAATGAGCAGTTCTTC.

The chain links TRBV11-2 to TRBJ2-1; 9 bases are shared with TRBD2. Germline trimming cut 8 bases from V and 15 bases from J; bases unmatched to any gene: 8. CDR3 size: 11 residues. In germline, CDR1 is SGHAT, CDR2 FQNNGV. CDR3 residues: CASEGGGARFF. The CDR3 DNA reads TGTGCCAGCGAGGGCGGGGGGGCAAGGTTCTTC.

This clonotype occurred a few times. The V and J genes are TRBV20-1 and TRBJ2-3, with no clear D. Per the germline V gene, CDR1 is DFQATT and CDR2 is SNEGSKA (reference sequence). The CDR3 is 13 residues long. V was cut by 0 bases and J by 5 bases, with 9 bases left in between. CDR3 loop: CSARETLRDTQYF. CDR3 sequence (DNA): TGCAGTGCTAGAGAGACACTACGAGATACGCAGTATTTT.

This clonotype was seen a handful of times. CDR3 sequence: CSASLHTEAFF. The CDR3 nucleotides are TGCAGTGCTAGTTTGCACACTGAAGCTTTCTTT. The V gene is TRBV20-1, the J gene TRBJ1-1; D ambiguous. CDR3 size: 11 residues. CDR1 and CDR2 from the germline V gene are DFQATT and SNEGSKA (reference sequence). The ends were cut back, 3 bases at V and 3 bases at J, with 5 bases in the middle.

A word on this clonotype: Compared with germline, one end of the junction differs, possibly owing to a read error. The chain uses TRBV12-3 or TRBV12-4 and TRBJ2-3; possible D gene TRBD1, 5 bases. There are 13 residues in the CDR3. CDR3 region: CASTAGSTDAQYF. In DNA form, the CDR3 reads TGTGCCAGCACCGCAGGGTCCACAGATGCGCAGTATTTT.

The J gene is TRBJ1-6, the V gene TRBV5-1; no definite D call. The CDR3 runs to 15 residues. The ends were cut back, 4 bases at V and 3 bases at J, with 11 bases in the middle. Per germline, CDR1 SGHRS and CDR2 YFSETQ. CDR3 amino acids: CASSRSGVYNSPLHF. In nucleotides, the CDR3 is TGCGCCAGCAGCAGGTCCGGGGTCTATAATTCACCCCTCCACTTT.

V and J are TRBV29-1 and TRBJ2-7; D ambiguous. V gave up 6 bases and J gave up 0 bases, with 15 bases separating them. The CDR3 length is 14 residues. Germline values: CDR1 SQVTM, CDR2 ANQGSEA. DNA for the CDR3: TGCAGCGTCGACACAAGGGCCCTCTCCTACGAGCAGTACTTC. The encoded protein is CSVDTRALSYEQYF.

J is TRBJ2-7 and V is TRBV4-3; D might be TRBD1 (5 bases). The V gene lost 0 bases and the J gene lost 5 bases, with 17 bases spanning the gap. The germline V gene encodes CDR1 LGHNA and CDR2 YSLEER. This CDR3 has 16 residues. Written as DNA, the CDR3 is TGCGCCAGCAGCCAAGAAGGGGCAAGGGCGCGCAACGAGCAGTACTTC. Its protein product is CASSQEGARARNEQYF.

This clonotype was observed a handful of times. The chain links TRBV6-2 or TRBV6-3 to TRBJ2-5; possibly TRBD1 or TRBD2 for D (5 bases each). Germline-derived CDR1 and CDR2 are MNHEY and SVGEGT. Trimming left V 4 bases short and J 5 bases short, with 17 bases between. The CDR3 extends over 15 amino acids. CDR3 coding DNA: TGTGCCAGCAGTTCGACCGGGACCCAAGGGGAGACCCAGTACTTC. It specifies CASSSTGTQGETQYF.

This clonotype was seen more than once but under ten times. CDR3 protein: CASSFLGQPLNTEAFF. Here the CDR3 DNA reads TGTGCCAGCAGTTTTCTGGGCCAACCGCTGAACACTGAAGCTTTCTTT. The chain is built from TRBV28 and TRBJ1-1; no clear D. The CDR3 runs 16 residues. Trimming left V 3 bases short and J 0 bases short, with 14 bases between. CDR1 MDHEN and CDR2 SYDVKM come from the germline V gene.

In DNA form, the CDR3 reads TGCAGTGCCCCCTTTACGCAGGGGAGGACTGAAGCTTTCTTT. This translates into CSAPFTQGRTEAFF. This chain joins TRBV20-1 and TRBJ1-1, with a possible D match to TRBD1 (6 bases). Germline V gene sequence: CDR1 DFQATT, CDR2 SNEGSKA (reference sequence). V was trimmed by 6 bases and J by 5 bases, leaving 19 bases between them. The CDR3 covers 14 residues.

The chain links TRBV6-5 to TRBJ2-3; a weak D match, TRBD1 (7 bases). The CDR3 is made up of 16 amino acids. The germline V and J ends were trimmed by 0 bases and 0 bases, with 10 bases remaining between them. Germline CDR1 and CDR2: MNHEY and SVGAGI. The CDR3 sequence: CASSYSRGTSTDTQYF. The CDR3, as DNA: TGTGCCAGCAGTTACTCCAGGGGGACTAGCACAGATACGCAGTATTTT.

This clonotype turned up a few times. The chain carries TRBV5-1 and TRBJ2-7; weak D call: TRBD1 (5 bases). Germline V gene data show CDR1 as SGHRS and CDR2 as YFSETQ. This CDR3 is 13 amino acids long. V was trimmed by 1 base and J by 6 bases, leaving 11 bases between them. CDR3 coding DNA: TGCGCCAGCAGCTTGTCCAGGGATCGCGAGCAGTACTTC. Protein sequence: CASSLSRDREQYF.

The rearrangement joins TRBV7-2 to TRBJ2-7; the D gene is possibly TRBD1 (6 bases). The germline gives CDR1 SGHTA, CDR2 FQGNSA. Trimming took 5 bases from V and 2 from J, leaving 13 bases between them. This CDR3 contains 14 residues. The CDR3 DNA sequence: TGTGCCAGCAGCGAGGGGGTGAGAGCCTACGAGCAGTACTTC. Translation gives CASSEGVRAYEQYF. Combining the CDR3 with reference TRBV7-2 and TRBJ2-7 gives the whole variable domain GAGVSQSPSNKVTEKGKDVELRCDPISGHTALYWYRQSLGQGLEFLIYFQGNSAPDKSGLPSDRFSAERTGGSVSTLTIQRTQQEDSAVYLCASSEGVRAYEQYFGPGTRLTVT.

The gene calls are TRBV6-1 and TRBJ1-3; 8 bases match TRBD1. Germline lookup yields CDR1 MNHNS and CDR2 SASEGT. The CDR3 is 17 amino acids. The ends lost 6 bases at V and 0 bases at J; junction bases unmatched: 10. The CDR3 spells CASSPTGARSSGNTIYF. As DNA, the CDR3 is TGTGCCAGCAGCCCGACAGGGGCACGAAGCTCTGGAAACACCATATATTTT.

V usage is TRBV6-2 or TRBV6-3 and J usage is TRBJ1-1; D gene uncertain. Trimming took off 6 bases at V and 1 base at J, with 15 bases between the two ends. The V gene's germline CDR1 is MNHEY and CDR2 SVGEGT. The CDR3 runs to 15 residues. CDR3 sequence: CASSTWEGRNTEAFF. DNA for the CDR3: TGTGCCAGCAGCACCTGGGAAGGAAGGAACACTGAAGCTTTCTTT.

The gene calls are TRBV14 and TRBJ2-1; 7 nucleotides agree with TRBD2. Germline CDR1 is SGHDN and CDR2 is FVKESK. This CDR3 is 15 amino acids long. V shed 5 bases and J 7 bases; nucleotides not matched to a gene: 11. CDR3 sequence reads: CASSREAGPRNEQFF. For the CDR3, the DNA is TGTGCCAGCAGCAGAGAAGCGGGGCCGAGGAATGAGCAGTTCTTC.

CDR3 protein: CASSLIGPRTTGYNEQFF. The CDR3, as DNA: TGTGCCAGCAGCTTAATAGGGCCACGAACTACCGGCTACAATGAGCAGTTCTTC. This rearrangement joins TRBV7-8 to TRBJ2-1; D not certain. Trimming took off 2 bases at V and 3 bases at J, with 20 bases between the two ends. The germline gives CDR1 SGHVS, CDR2 FQNEAQ. This CDR3 is built from 18 residues.

The chain employs TRBV3-1 and TRBJ1-2, with D perhaps matching TRBD1 (6 bases). This CDR3 has 14 residues. V gave up 4 bases and J gave up 6 bases, with 15 bases separating them. Germline lookup yields CDR1 LGHDT and CDR2 YNNKEL (reference sequence). The CDR3 region is CASSRKGGRDGYTF. The CDR3 DNA is TGTGCCAGCAGCCGCAAAGGGGGGCGGGATGGCTACACCTTC.

J is TRBJ1-2 and V is TRBV11-2, with 8 bases identical to TRBD1. Looked up from germline, CDR1 is SGHAT and CDR2 is FQNNGV. Trimming at V came to 3 bases and at J to 0 bases, leaving 6 bases not matched to a gene. This CDR3 spans 16 amino acids. The CDR3 spells CASSFAGTGPNYGYTF. The CDR3 bases are TGTGCCAGCAGCTTCGCCGGGACAGGTCCTAACTATGGCTACACCTTC.

The chain links TRBV9 to TRBJ2-1; D possibly uses TRBD1 or TRBD2 (5 bases each). Germline V gene data show CDR1 as SGDLS and CDR2 as YYNGEE. V lost 3 bases and J 5 bases, leaving 9 bases between the germline ends. This CDR3 spans 13 amino acids. The CDR3 DNA is TGTGCCAGCAGCGCTCGAGGGGACAATGAGCAGTTCTTC. Residues: CASSARGDNEQFF.

This clonotype was counted a single time. The chain joins TRBV9 to TRBJ2-3; 11 nucleotides agree with TRBD2. J lost 4 bases, V lost 4 bases, and 8 bases had no gene match. CDR3 length: 16 amino acids. The germline gives CDR1 SGDLS, CDR2 YYNGEE. CDR3 sequence reads: CASSITNSGRADTQYF. CDR3 DNA sequence: TGTGCCAGCAGCATAACCAATAGCGGGAGGGCAGATACGCAGTATTTT. Full variable domain (outside the CDR3, taken from reference TRBV9 and TRBJ2-3): DSGVTQTPKHLITATGQRVTLRCSPRSGDLSVYWYQQSLDQGLQFLIQYYNGEERAKGNILERFSAQQFPDLHSELNLSSLELGDSALYFCASSITNSGRADTQYFGPGTRLTVL.